Below, 31 T cell receptor beta chains from the same sample are listed, as sequenced in a study of CD8 T cells in ankylosing spondylitis. Study-level points and caveats: Seemingly characteristic of ankylosing spondylitis blood was a TCR beta motif consisting of roughly 8 highly homologous variants.

One entry per CDR3 protein, called by TCRdb with MiXCR from the 5' RACE reads. This table holds roughly 700,000 distinct CDR3 sequences, under 20% found once. Their cognate antigens are unknown. The material sequenced was blood, either unsorted or a sorted T cell fraction (not recorded which). The receptor set was obtained from a male donor with ankylosing spondylitis.

This clonotype showed up just a few times. The chain is built from TRBV6-1 and TRBJ1-3, with D hard to call. This CDR3 comprises 14 residues. The V and J ends lost 3 bases and 4 bases respectively, with 10 bases between them. Germline loops: CDR1 MNHNS, CDR2 SASEGT. The CDR3 DNA is TGTGCCAGCAGTGACGGTCCTTTCGGAAACACCATATATTTT. Amino acids: CASSDGPFGNTIYF.

This clonotype was seen many times. The chain recombines TRBV12-3 or TRBV12-4 with TRBJ2-3; unclear D gene. This CDR3 spans 12 amino acids. Trimming stripped 6 bases from V and 2 bases from J, with 6 bases between. As DNA, the CDR3 is TGTGCCAGCAGCCGATACACAGATACGCAGTATTTT. Protein sequence: CASSRYTDTQYF.

The chain couples TRBV18 to TRBJ2-7; D is possibly TRBD1 or TRBD2 (5 bases each). Germline assignment: CDR1 KGHSH and CDR2 LQKENI. V shed 6 bases and J shed 5 bases, with 20 bases lying between them. The CDR3 loop spans 15 amino acids. CDR3 region: CASSLMTTGADEQYF. In nucleotides, the CDR3 is TGTGCCAGCTCCCTGATGACGACCGGGGCCGACGAGCAGTACTTC.

The V call is TRBV6-1, the J call TRBJ2-5; D is possibly TRBD1 or TRBD2 (7 bases each). The length of the CDR3 is 15 residues. CDR1 and CDR2 (germline): MNHNS, SASEGT. V dropped 10 bases and J dropped 3 bases, with 21 bases sitting between them. The CDR3 DNA sequence: TGTGCCACCGGGGGGCAGGGGGGAGGTGAAGAGACCCAGTACTTC. This sequence encodes CATGGQGGGEETQYF.

In its sample, this clonotype was seen a few times. This sequence joins TRBV10-3 and TRBJ2-7; the D gene is possibly TRBD1 (6 bases). V lost 3 bases to trimming and J lost 0 bases, with 9 bases between them. There are 14 residues in the CDR3. Per the germline V gene, CDR1 is ENHRY and CDR2 is SYGVKD. Here the CDR3 reads CAISEGDNSYEQYF. The CDR3 DNA reads as TGTGCCATCAGTGAAGGGGACAACTCCTACGAGCAGTACTTC.

J is TRBJ1-2 and V is TRBV3-1; D is possibly TRBD1 (5 bases). From germline, CDR1 is LGHDT and CDR2 YNNKEL (reference sequence). Trimming pared 4 bases from V and 5 bases from J, leaving 11 bases between. There are 13 residues in the CDR3. The CDR3 is CASSPSPGYGYTF. In nucleotides, the CDR3 is TGTGCCAGCAGCCCTAGTCCAGGGTATGGCTACACCTTC.

The genes are TRBV4-1 and TRBJ2-1, with TRBD2 matching 11 bases. The V gene's germline CDR1 is MGHRA and CDR2 YSYEKL. The CDR3 consists of 14 residues. The V gene end was trimmed by 8 bases and the J gene end by 6 bases; junction bases not matched to a gene: 6. CDR3 sequence reads: CASRSGGAFNEQFF. The CDR3, as DNA: TGCGCCAGCCGTAGCGGGGGGGCCTTCAATGAGCAGTTCTTC.

The chain employs TRBV7-2 and TRBJ2-7; no clear D gene. V was pared by 4 bases and J by 3 bases, with 10 bases between. The CDR3 runs to 13 residues. CDR1 is SGHTA, CDR2 FQGNSA, per germline. The DNA for the CDR3 is TGTGCCAGCAGCTCAGAGGCTATCTACGAGCAGTACTTC. Translated: CASSSEAIYEQYF. The full variable domain, completed using reference TRBV7-2 and TRBJ2-7, is GAGVSQSPSNKVTEKGKDVELRCDPISGHTALYWYRQSLGQGLEFLIYFQGNSAPDKSGLPSDRFSAERTGGSVSTLTIQRTQQEDSAVYLCASSSEAIYEQYFGPGTRLTVT.

The V call is TRBV3-1, the J call TRBJ1-6, with TRBD1 matching over 10 bases. Germline V gives CDR1 LGHDT, CDR2 YNNKEL (reference sequence). The CDR3 is made up of 16 amino acids. Trimming removed 5 bases from V and 8 bases from J; junction bases left unmatched: 9. This CDR3 reads CASSTPWDRGDSPLHF. In DNA, the CDR3 is TGTGCCAGCAGCACACCTTGGGACAGGGGAGATTCACCCCTCCACTTT. Filled out from reference TRBV3-1 and TRBJ1-6, the complete variable domain reads DTAVSQTPKYLVTQMGNDKSIKCEQNLGHDTMYWYKQDSKKFLKIMFSYNNKELIINETVPNRFSPKSPDKAHLNLHINSLELGDSAVYFCASSTPWDRGDSPLHFGNGTRLTVT.

This clonotype showed up just a few times. V gene TRBV5-1 combines with J gene TRBJ2-7; no clear D gene. The CDR3 sequence is 13 residues long. Germline V lookup: CDR1 SGHRS, CDR2 YFSETQ. The V gene lost 1 base and the J gene lost 6 bases, with 11 bases spanning the gap. DNA of the CDR3: TGCGCCAGCAGCTTGATGACACTGACCGAGCAGTACTTC. As protein: CASSLMTLTEQYF.

This clonotype was found a few times. The chain carries TRBV7-2 and TRBJ2-7; D not certain. There are 14 residues in the CDR3. Germline V gene lookup returns CDR1 SGHTA and CDR2 FQGNSA. Trimming took 4 bases from V and 3 from J, leaving 13 bases between them. CDR3 amino acids: CASSSRQMHYEQYF. In DNA form, the CDR3 reads TGTGCCAGCAGCTCGCGGCAGATGCACTACGAGCAGTACTTC.

The rearrangement joins TRBV5-5 to TRBJ1-5; D unclear. Trimming cost V 1 base and J 0 bases, with 11 bases left between them. The CDR3 runs to 16 residues. Germline-derived CDR1 and CDR2 are SGHKS and YYEKEE (reference sequence). The CDR3 loop is CASSLSGSPSNQPQHF. For the CDR3, the DNA is TGTGCCAGCAGCTTGTCCGGCAGCCCTAGCAATCAGCCCCAGCATTTT.

Only a few counts were recorded for this clonotype. V is TRBV5-1 and J is TRBJ2-1, with D possibly TRBD1 on 6 matching bases. The CDR3 sequence is 15 residues long. The germline V and J ends were trimmed by 1 base and 2 bases, with 10 bases remaining between them. Per germline, CDR1 SGHRS and CDR2 YFSETQ. DNA of the CDR3: TGCGCCAGCAGCTTGCTCCCAGGGGCCTACAATGAGCAGTTCTTC. As protein: CASSLLPGAYNEQFF.

This clonotype appeared a few times. V usage is TRBV5-5 and J usage is TRBJ2-7; 10 nucleotides match TRBD2. Germline trimming cut 6 bases from V and 3 bases from J; bases unmatched to any gene: 9. Germline V gives CDR1 SGHKS, CDR2 YYEKEE (reference sequence). The CDR3 is 15 amino acids. CDR3 in DNA: TGTGCCAGCAACCTACTAGCGGGAAATCTCTACGAGCAGTACTTC. This encodes CASNLLAGNLYEQYF.

This clonotype has only a few counts. DNA of the CDR3: TGTGCCAGCAGCCCCAAGGCTAGCGGGAGTCTTGGGGCCAACGTCCTGACTTTC. Encoded protein: CASSPKASGSLGANVLTF. The chain joins TRBV9 to TRBJ2-6; 10 bases agree with TRBD2. The CDR3 sequence is 18 residues long. CDR1 and CDR2 from the germline V gene are SGDLS and YYNGEE. Trimming at V came to 4 bases and at J to 3 bases, leaving 10 bases not matched to a gene.

This clonotype occurred a few times. The J gene is TRBJ2-3, the V gene TRBV12-3 or TRBV12-4; D ambiguous. Deletions cut 1 base from V and 4 bases from J, with 9 bases between. The CDR3 contains 14 residues. The DNA of the CDR3 is TGTGCCAGCAGTTTAGGCTATTTTTCAGATACGCAGTATTTT. It translates to CASSLGYFSDTQYF.

This clonotype was recorded many times. The chain joins TRBV7-9 to TRBJ2-1; the match to TRBD2 covers 10 bases. V lost 1 base to trimming and J lost 8 bases; unmatched junction nucleotides: 8. Germline CDR1 SEHNR, CDR2 FQNEAQ (reference sequence). The CDR3 runs to 16 residues. The CDR3 coding sequence is TGTGCCAGCAGCTTAGGAGAGCGGGGGGGCGTCTATGAGCAGTTCTTC. Its protein product is CASSLGERGGVYEQFF.

This clonotype was seen a single time. The CDR3 loop is CAWSETADTQYF. CDR3 bases: TGTGCCTGGAGTGAGACAGCAGATACGCAGTATTTT. The J gene is TRBJ2-3, the V gene TRBV30; the D gene is possibly TRBD1 (5 bases). The V and J ends lost 1 base and 4 bases respectively, with 6 bases between them. CDR3 size: 12 residues. Germline V CDR1 and CDR2: GTSNPN, SVGIG (reference sequence).

The rearrangement links TRBV7-8 to TRBJ1-3; weak D call: TRBD1 (6 bases). Germline CDR1 reads SGHVS; CDR2 reads FQNEAQ. The ends were cut back, 5 bases at V and 0 bases at J, with 11 bases in the middle. The CDR3 loop spans 15 amino acids. In nucleotides, the CDR3 is TGTGCCAGCAGCCGGGGACAAGGCTCTGGAAACACCATATATTTT. It is translated as CASSRGQGSGNTIYF.

The V and J genes are TRBV6-4 and TRBJ2-1, with 9 bases fitting TRBD2. Germline loops: CDR1 MRHNA, CDR2 SNTAGT. V shed 4 bases and J 6 bases; nucleotides not matched to a gene: 4. This CDR3 spans 14 amino acids. DNA for the CDR3: TGTGCCAGCAGTGGGACTAGCGTCTCCAATGAGCAGTTCTTC. Translated: CASSGTSVSNEQFF.

This clonotype appeared many times. The genes are TRBV29-1 and TRBJ1-4; 8 bases match TRBD1. Germline-derived CDR1 and CDR2 are SQVTM and ANQGSEA. The CDR3 consists of 15 residues. After removal of 3 bases from V and 4 bases from J, the junction contained 7 bases not matched to a gene. CDR3 bases: TGCAGCGTTGAGCGCTTCGGACAGGGTAATGAAAAACTGTTTTTT. Protein product: CSVERFGQGNEKLFF.

This clonotype has just a few counts. The CDR3 DNA sequence: TGTGCCAGCAGCTCCCCAGATGACGAGCAGTACTTC. As protein: CASSSPDDEQYF. The J gene is TRBJ2-7, the V gene TRBV5-6, with D hard to call. Germline values: CDR1 SGHDT, CDR2 YYEEEE. V lost 3 bases and J lost 5, with 9 bases in between. The CDR3 extends over 12 amino acids.

This clonotype was seen more than once but under ten times. The chain recombines TRBV20-1 with TRBJ1-1; 8 nucleotides line up with TRBD1. The CDR3 contains 15 residues. Germline CDR1 DFQATT, CDR2 SNEGSKA (reference sequence). V gave up 5 bases and J gave up 0 bases; unmatched junction bases: 8. This chain's CDR3 is CSAQRTGNMNTEAFF. The CDR3 nucleotides read TGCAGTGCTCAGAGGACAGGGAACATGAACACTGAAGCTTTCTTT.

This clonotype was seen many times. The chain recombines TRBV11-2 with TRBJ2-1, with 13 positions matching TRBD2. CDR3 length: 16 amino acids. J lost 8 bases, V lost 5 bases, and 9 bases had no gene match. Germline V CDR1 and CDR2: SGHAT, FQNNGV. As DNA, the CDR3 is TGTGCCAGCAGCCCGGGTCGGACTAGCGGGAGTTATGAGCAGTTCTTC. Translation gives CASSPGRTSGSYEQFF.

With regard to this clonotype: A much larger clone lies one base from this, so it may be a read error. The final CDR3 position lacks the conserved phenylalanine or tryptophan, pointing to a likely read error. V usage is TRBV20-1 and J usage is TRBJ2-7; 7 bases map to TRBD1. The V segment lost 5 bases and the J segment 2 bases; nucleotides outside the gene matches: 6. There are 13 residues in the CDR3. The germline V gene encodes CDR1 DFQATT and CDR2 SNEGSKA (reference sequence). The CDR3 sequence is CSAAGDRPYEQYL. The CDR3 nucleotides are TGCAGTGCTGCAGGGGACAGACCCTACGAGCAGTACCTC.

This chain joins TRBV10-3 and TRBJ2-7, with 12 bases that match TRBD2. Germline V gene sequence: CDR1 ENHRY, CDR2 SYGVKD. The CDR3 sequence is 18 residues long. Unmatched junction bases numbered 12, after V lost 0 bases and J lost 6 bases. CDR3: CAISESTPLAGGPREQYF. DNA for the CDR3: TGTGCCATCAGTGAGTCGACCCCTCTAGCGGGAGGGCCACGCGAGCAGTACTTC.

DNA for the CDR3: TGTGCCAGCAGCTTAATTCTAGCGGGAGTGGGCAAAAACATTCAGTACTTC. Protein: CASSLILAGVGKNIQYF. The chain employs TRBV7-9 and TRBJ2-4; 10 bases are a match to TRBD2. V was clipped by 2 bases and J by 3 bases; unmatched bases: 7. CDR1 is SEHNR, CDR2 FQNEAQ, per germline (reference sequence). The length of the CDR3 is 17 residues.

This clonotype was found a few times. The chain employs TRBV5-1 and TRBJ1-2, with TRBD1 identical over 7 bases. The CDR3 runs 13 residues. Germline CDR1 SGHRS, CDR2 YFSETQ. The trim removed 9 bases at V and 2 bases at J, leaving 7 bases unmatched. In nucleotides, the CDR3 is TGCGCCACCACCACAGGGGACAACTATGGCTACACCTTC. Translation: CATTTGDNYGYTF. Based on the CDR3 plus reference TRBV5-1 and TRBJ1-2, the full variable domain is KAGVTQTPRYLIKTRGQQVTLSCSPISGHRSVSWYQQTPGQGLQFLFEYFSETQRNKGNFPGRFSGRQFSNSRSEMNVSTLELGDSALYLCATTTGDNYGYTFGSGTRLTVV.

This clonotype was found a few times. The chain couples TRBV7-2 to TRBJ2-5; TRBD2 agrees at 8 bases. Germline loops: CDR1 SGHTA, CDR2 FQGNSA. J lost 6 bases, V lost 5 bases, and 11 bases had no gene match. This CDR3 has 15 residues. As DNA, the CDR3 is TGTGCCAGCAGCGCCACTCCGGGACTAGGAAAGACCCAGTACTTC. Its translation: CASSATPGLGKTQYF.

The gene calls are TRBV5-1 and TRBJ2-1, with D perhaps TRBD1 or TRBD2 (5 bases each). CDR3 length: 15 amino acids. Trimming removed 8 bases from V and 2 bases from J, with 17 bases in between. Germline V gives CDR1 SGHRS, CDR2 YFSETQ. CDR3 amino acids: CASLSGTAPYNEQFF. Here the CDR3 DNA reads TGCGCCAGTCTCTCCGGGACGGCCCCCTACAATGAGCAGTTCTTC. Together with reference TRBV5-1 and TRBJ2-1, the CDR3 gives the full variable domain: KAGVTQTPRYLIKTRGQQVTLSCSPISGHRSVSWYQQTPGQGLQFLFEYFSETQRNKGNFPGRFSGRQFSNSRSEMNVSTLELGDSALYLCASLSGTAPYNEQFFGPGTRLTVL.

The V and J genes are TRBV20-1 and TRBJ2-5, with D perhaps assigned TRBD1 or TRBD2 (6 bases each). This CDR3 spans 13 amino acids. Per the germline V gene, CDR1 is DFQATT and CDR2 is SNEGSKA (reference sequence). The V and J ends lost 2 bases and 2 bases respectively, with 9 bases between them. The CDR3 region is CSARLGGQETQYF. In DNA, the CDR3 is TGCAGTGCTAGATTAGGGGGGCAAGAGACCCAGTACTTC.